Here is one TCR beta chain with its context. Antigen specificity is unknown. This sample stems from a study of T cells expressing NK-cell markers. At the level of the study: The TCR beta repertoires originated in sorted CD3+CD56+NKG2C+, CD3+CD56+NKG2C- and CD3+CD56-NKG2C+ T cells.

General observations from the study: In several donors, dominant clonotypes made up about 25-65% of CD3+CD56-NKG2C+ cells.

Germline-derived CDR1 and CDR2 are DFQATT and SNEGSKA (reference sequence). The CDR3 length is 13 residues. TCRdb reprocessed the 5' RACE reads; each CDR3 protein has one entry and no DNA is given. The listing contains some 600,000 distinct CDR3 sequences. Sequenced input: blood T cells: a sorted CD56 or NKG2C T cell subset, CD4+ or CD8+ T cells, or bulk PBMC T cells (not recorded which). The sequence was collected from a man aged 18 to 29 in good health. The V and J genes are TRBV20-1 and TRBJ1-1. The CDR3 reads CRADYVGNTEAFF.